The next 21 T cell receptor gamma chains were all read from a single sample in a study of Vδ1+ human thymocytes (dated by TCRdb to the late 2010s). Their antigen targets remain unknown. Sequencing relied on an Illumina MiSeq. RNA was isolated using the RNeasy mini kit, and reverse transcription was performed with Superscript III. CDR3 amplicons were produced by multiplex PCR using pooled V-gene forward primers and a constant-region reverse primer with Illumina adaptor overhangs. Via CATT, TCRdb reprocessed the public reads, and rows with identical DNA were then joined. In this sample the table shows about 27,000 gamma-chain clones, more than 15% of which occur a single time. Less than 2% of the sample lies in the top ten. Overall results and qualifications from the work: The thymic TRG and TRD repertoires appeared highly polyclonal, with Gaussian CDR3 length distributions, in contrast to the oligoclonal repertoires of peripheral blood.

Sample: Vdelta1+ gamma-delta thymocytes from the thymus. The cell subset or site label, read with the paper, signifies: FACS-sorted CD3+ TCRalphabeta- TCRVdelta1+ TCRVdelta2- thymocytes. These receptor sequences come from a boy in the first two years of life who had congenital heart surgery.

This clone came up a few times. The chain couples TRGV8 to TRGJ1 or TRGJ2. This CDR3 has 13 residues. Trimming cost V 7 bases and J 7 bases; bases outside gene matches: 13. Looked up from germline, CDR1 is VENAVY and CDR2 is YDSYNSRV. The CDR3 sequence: CATCFSFCYKKLF. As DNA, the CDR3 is TGTGCCACCTGCTTTTCATTTTGCTATAAGAAACTCTTT.

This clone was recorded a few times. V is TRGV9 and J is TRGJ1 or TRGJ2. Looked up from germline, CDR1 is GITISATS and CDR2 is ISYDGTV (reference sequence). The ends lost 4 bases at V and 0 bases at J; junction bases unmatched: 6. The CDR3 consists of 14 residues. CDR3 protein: CALWDISNYYKKLF. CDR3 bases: TGTGCCTTGTGGGACATATCGAATTATTATAAGAAACTCTTT.

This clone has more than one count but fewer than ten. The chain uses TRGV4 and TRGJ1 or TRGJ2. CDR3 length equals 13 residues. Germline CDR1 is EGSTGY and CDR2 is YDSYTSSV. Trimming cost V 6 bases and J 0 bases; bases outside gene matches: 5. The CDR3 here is CATWRSNYYKKLF. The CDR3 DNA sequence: TGTGCCACCTGGCGATCGAATTATTATAAGAAACTCTTT.

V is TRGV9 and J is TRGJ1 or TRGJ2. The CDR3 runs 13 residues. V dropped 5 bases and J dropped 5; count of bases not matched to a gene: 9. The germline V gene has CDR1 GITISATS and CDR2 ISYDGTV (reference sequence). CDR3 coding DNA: TGTGCCTTGTGGGCATCCCCGCATTATAAGAAACTCTTT. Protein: CALWASPHYKKLF.

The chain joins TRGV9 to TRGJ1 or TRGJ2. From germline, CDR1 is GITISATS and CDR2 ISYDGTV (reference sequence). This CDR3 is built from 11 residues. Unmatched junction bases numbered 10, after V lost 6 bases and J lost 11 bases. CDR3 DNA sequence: TGTGCCTTGTGGTCAAGGCTCCAGAAACTCTTT. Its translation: CALWSRLQKLF.

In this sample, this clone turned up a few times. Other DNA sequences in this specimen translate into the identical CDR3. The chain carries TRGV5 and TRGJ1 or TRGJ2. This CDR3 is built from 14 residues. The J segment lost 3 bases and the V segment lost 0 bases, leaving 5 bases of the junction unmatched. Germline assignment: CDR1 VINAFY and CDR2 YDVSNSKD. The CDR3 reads CATWDRQGYYKKLF. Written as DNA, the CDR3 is TGTGCCACCTGGGACAGGCAAGGTTATTATAAGAAACTCTTT.

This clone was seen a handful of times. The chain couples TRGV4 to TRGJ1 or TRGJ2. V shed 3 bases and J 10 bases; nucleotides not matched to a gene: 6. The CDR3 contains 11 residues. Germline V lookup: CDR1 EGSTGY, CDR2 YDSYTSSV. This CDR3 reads CATWDKRKKLF. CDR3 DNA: TGTGCCACCTGGGATAAAAGGAAGAAACTCTTT.

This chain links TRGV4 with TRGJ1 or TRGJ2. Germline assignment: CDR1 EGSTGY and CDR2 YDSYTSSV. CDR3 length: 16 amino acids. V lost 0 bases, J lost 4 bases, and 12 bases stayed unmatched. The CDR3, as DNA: TGTGCCACCTGGGATGGGAGGGCCCGAAGATATTATAAGAAACTCTTT. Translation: CATWDGRARRYYKKLF.

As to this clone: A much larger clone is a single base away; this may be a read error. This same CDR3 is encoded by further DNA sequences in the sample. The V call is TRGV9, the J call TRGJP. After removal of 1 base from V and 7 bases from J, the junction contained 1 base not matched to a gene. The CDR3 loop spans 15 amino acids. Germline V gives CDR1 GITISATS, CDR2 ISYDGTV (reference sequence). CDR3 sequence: CALWEVELGKKIKVF. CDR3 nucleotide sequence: TGTGCCTTGTGGGAGGTTGAGTTGGGCAAAAAAATCAAGGTATTT.

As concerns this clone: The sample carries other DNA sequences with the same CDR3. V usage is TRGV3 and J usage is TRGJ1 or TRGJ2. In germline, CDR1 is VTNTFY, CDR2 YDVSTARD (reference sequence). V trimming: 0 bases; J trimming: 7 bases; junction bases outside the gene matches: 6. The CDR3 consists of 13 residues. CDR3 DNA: TGTGCCACCTGGGACAGGCTAAGGTATAAGAAACTCTTT. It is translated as CATWDRLRYKKLF.

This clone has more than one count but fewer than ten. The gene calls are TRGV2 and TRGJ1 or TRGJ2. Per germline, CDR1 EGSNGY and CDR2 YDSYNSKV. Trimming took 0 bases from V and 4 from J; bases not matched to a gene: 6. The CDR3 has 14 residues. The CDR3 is CATWDGLEYYKKLF. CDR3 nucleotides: TGTGCCACCTGGGACGGGCTGGAATATTATAAGAAACTCTTT.

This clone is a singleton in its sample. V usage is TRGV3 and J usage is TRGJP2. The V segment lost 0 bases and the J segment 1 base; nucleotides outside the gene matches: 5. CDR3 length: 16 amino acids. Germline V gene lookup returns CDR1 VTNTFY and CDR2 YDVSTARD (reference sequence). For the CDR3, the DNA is TGTGCCACCTGGGACAGGCGGGGTAGTAGTGATTGGATCAAGACGTTT. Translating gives CATWDRRGSSDWIKTF.

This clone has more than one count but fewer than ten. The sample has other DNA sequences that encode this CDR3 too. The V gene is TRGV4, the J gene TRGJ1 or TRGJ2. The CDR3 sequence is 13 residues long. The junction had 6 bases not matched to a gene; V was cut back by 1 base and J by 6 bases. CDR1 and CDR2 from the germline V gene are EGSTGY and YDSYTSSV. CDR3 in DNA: TGTGCCACCTGGGATGGAGGGGTTTATAAGAAACTCTTT. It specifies CATWDGGVYKKLF.

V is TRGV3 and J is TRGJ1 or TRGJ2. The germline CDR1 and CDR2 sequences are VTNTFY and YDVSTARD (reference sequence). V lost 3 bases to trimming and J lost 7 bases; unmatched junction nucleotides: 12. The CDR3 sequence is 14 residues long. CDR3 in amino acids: CATWDRPLEYKKLF. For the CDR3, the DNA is TGTGCCACCTGGGACCGACCCCTGGAGTATAAGAAACTCTTT.

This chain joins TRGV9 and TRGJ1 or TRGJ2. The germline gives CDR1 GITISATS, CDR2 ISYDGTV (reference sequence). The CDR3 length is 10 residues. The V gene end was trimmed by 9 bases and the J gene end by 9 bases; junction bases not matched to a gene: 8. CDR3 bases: TGTGCCTTGAGAGGGGCTAAGAAACTCTTT. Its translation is CALRGAKKLF.

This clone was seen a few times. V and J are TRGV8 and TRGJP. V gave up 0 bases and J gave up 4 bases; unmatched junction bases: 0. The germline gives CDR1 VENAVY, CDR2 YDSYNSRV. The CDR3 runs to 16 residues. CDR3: CATWDRQELGKKIKVF. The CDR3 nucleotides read TGTGCCACCTGGGATAGGCAAGAGTTGGGCAAAAAAATCAAGGTATTT.

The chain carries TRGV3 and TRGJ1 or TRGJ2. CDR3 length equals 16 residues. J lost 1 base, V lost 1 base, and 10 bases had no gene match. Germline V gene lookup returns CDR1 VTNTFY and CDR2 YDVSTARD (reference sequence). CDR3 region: CATWDSQGSNYYKKLF. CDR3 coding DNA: TGTGCCACCTGGGACAGCCAGGGTTCCAATTATTATAAGAAACTCTTT.

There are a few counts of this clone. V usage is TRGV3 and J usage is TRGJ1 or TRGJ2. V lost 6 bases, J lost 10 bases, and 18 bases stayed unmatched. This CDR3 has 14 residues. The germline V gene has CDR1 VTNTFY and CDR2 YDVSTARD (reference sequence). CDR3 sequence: CATWTPQWMHKKLF. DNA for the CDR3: TGTGCCACCTGGACCCCTCAATGGATGCACAAGAAACTCTTT.

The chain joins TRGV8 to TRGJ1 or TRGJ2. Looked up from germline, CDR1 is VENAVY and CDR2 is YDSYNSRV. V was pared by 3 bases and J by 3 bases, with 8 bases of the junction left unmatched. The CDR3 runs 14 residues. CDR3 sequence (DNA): TGTGCCACCTGGGATCACCACTTTTATTATAAGAAACTCTTT. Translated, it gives CATWDHHFYYKKLF.

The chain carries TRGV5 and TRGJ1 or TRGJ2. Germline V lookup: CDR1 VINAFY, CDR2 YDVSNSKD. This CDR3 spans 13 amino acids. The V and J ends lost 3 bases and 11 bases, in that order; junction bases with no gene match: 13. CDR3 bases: TGTGCCACCTGGGACGCTACAAGCGAAGAGAAACTCTTT. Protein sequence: CATWDATSEEKLF.

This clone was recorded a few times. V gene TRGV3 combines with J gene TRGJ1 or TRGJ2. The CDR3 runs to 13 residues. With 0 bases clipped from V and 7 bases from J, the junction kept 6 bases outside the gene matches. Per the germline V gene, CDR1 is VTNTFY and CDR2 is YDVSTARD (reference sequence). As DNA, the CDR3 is TGTGCCACCTGGGACAGGCTAAACTATAAGAAACTCTTT. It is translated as CATWDRLNYKKLF.